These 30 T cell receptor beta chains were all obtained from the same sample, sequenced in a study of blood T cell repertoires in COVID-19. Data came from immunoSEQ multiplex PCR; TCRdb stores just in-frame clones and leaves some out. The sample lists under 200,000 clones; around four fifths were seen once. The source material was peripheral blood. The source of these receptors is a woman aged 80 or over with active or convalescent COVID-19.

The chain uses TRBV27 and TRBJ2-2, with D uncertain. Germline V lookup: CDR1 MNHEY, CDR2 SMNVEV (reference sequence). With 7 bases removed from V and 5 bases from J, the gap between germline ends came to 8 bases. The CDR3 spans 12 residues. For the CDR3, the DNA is TGTGCCAGCAAGTTCGGGACCGGGGAGCTGTTTTTT. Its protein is CASKFGTGELFF.

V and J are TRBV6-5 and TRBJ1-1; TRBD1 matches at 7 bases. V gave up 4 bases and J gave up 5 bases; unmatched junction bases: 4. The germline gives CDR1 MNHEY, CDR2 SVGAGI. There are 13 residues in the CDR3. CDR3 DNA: TGTGCCAGCAGTTCACACAGGGGTACTGAAGCTTTCTTT. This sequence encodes CASSSHRGTEAFF.

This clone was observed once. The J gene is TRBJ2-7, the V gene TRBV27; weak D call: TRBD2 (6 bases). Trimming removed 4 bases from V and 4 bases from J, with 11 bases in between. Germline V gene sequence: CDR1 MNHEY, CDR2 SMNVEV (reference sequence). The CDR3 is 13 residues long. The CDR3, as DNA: TGTGCCAGCAGTTCTTGGGAGGCATACGAGCAGTACTTC. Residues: CASSSWEAYEQYF.

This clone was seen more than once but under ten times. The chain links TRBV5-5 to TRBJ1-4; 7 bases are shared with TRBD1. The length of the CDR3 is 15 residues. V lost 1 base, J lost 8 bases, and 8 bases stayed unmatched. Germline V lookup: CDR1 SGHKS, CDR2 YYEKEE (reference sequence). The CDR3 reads CASSLYGQEGEKLFF. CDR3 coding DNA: TGTGCCAGCAGCTTGTATGGACAGGAGGGAGAAAAACTGTTTTTT. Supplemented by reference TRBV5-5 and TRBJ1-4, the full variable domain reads DAGVTQSPTHLIKTRGQQVTLRCSPISGHKSVSWYQQVLGQGPQFIFQYYEKEERGRGNFPDRFSARQFPNYSSELNVNALLLGDSALYLCASSLYGQEGEKLFFGSGTQLSVL.

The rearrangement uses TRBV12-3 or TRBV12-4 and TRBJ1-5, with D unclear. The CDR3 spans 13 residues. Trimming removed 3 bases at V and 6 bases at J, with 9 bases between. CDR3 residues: CASSFWEGQPQHF. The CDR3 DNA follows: TGTGCCAGCAGTTTTTGGGAGGGTCAGCCCCAGCATTTT.

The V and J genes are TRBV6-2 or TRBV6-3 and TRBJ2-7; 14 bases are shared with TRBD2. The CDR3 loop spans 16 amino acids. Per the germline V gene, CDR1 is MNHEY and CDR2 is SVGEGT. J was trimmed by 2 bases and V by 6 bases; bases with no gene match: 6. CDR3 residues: CASSKGLAGDPYEQYF. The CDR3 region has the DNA TGTGCCAGCAGCAAGGGACTAGCGGGGGATCCCTACGAGCAGTACTTC.

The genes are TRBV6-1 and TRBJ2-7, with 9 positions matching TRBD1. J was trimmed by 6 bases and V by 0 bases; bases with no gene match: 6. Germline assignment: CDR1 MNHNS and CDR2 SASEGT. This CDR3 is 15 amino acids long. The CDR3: CASSEAGTGLGEQYF. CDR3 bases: TGTGCCAGCAGTGAAGCCGGGACAGGGTTGGGCGAGCAGTACTTC.

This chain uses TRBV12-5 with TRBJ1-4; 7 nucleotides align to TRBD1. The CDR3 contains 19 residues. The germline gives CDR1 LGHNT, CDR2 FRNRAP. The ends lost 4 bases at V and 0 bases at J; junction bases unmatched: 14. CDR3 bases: TGTGCTAGTGGTTCCCTGAAACAGGGGAAGAGAGCAACTAATGAAAAACTGTTTTTT. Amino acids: CASGSLKQGKRATNEKLFF.

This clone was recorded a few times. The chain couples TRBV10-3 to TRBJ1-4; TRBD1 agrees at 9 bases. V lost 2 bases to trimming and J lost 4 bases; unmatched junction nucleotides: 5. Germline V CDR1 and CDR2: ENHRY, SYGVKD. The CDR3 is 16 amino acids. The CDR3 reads CAISEGLGQGNEKLFF. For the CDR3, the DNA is TGTGCCATCAGTGAGGGGTTGGGACAGGGTAATGAAAAACTGTTTTTT.

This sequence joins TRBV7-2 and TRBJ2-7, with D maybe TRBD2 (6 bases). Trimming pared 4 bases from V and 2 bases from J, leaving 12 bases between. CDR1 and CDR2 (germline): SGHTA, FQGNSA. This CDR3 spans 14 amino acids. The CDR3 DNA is TGTGCCAGCAGCTATAAACCGGGGGCCTACGAGCAGTACTTC. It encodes CASSYKPGAYEQYF.

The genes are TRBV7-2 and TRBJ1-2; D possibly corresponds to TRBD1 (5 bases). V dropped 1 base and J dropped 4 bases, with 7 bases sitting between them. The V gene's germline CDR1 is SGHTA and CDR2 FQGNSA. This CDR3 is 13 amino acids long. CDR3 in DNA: TGTGCCAGCAGCTTAGGGACATCCTATGGCTACACCTTC. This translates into CASSLGTSYGYTF.

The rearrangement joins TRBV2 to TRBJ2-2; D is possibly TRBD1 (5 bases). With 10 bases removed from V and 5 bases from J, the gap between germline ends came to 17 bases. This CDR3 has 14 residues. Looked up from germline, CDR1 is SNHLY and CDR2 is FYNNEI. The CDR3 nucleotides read TGTGCCAAAAGGGGCCTCACCGGTACCGGGGAGCTGTTTTTT. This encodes CAKRGLTGTGELFF.

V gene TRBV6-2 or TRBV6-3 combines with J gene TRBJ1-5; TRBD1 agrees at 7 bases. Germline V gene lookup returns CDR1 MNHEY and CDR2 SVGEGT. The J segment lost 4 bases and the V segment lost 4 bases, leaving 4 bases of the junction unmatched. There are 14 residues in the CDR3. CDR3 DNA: TGTGCCAGCAGTTGGAAGGGGGCGAATCAGCCCCAGCATTTT. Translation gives CASSWKGANQPQHF.

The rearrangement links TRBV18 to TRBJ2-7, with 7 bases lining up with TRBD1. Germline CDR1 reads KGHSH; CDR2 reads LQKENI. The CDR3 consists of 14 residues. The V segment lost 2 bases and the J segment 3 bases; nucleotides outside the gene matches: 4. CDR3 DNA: TGTGCCAGCTCACCAGGGGACAGCCTCTACGAGCAGTACTTC. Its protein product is CASSPGDSLYEQYF.

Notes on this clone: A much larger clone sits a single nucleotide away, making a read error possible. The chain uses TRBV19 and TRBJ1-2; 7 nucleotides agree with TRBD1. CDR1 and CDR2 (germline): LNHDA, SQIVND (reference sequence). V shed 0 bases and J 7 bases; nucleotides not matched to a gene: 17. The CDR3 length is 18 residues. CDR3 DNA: TGTGCCAGTAGTATAGAACTCGAGACAGGGACCGGGATGAGTGGCTACACCTTC. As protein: CASSIELETGTGMSGYTF. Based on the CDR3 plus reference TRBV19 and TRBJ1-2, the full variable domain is DGGITQSPKYLFRKEGQNVTLSCEQNLNHDAMYWYRQDPGQGLRLIYYSQIVNDFQKGDIAEGYSVSREKKESFPLTVTSAQKNPTAFYLCASSIELETGTGMSGYTFGSGTRLTVV.

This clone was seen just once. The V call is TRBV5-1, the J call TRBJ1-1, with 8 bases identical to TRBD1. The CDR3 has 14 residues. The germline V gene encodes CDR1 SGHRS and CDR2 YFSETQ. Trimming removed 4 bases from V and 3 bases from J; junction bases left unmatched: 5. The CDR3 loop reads CASSPQGQDTEAFF. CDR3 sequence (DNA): TGCGCCAGCAGCCCGCAGGGACAGGACACTGAAGCTTTCTTT.

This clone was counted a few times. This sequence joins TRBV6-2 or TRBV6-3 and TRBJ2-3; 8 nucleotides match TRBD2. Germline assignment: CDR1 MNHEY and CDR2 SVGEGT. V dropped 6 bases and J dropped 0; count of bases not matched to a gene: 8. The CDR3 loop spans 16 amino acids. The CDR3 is CASSQRLATSTDTQYF. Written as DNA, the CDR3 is TGTGCCAGCAGCCAGCGACTAGCGACGAGCACAGATACGCAGTATTTT.

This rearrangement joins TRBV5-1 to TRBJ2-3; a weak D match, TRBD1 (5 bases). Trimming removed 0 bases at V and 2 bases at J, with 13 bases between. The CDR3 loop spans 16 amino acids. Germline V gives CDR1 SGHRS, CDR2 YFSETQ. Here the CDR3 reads CASSLGAGWSTDTQYF. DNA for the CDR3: TGCGCCAGCAGCTTGGGGGCAGGGTGGTCCACAGATACGCAGTATTTT.

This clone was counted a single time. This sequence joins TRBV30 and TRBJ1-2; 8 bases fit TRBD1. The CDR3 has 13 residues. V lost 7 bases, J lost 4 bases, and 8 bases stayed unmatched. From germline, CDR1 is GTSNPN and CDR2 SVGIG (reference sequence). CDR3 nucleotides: TGTGCCTTGGGCCGGGACAGGCCCTATGGCTACACCTTC. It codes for CALGRDRPYGYTF. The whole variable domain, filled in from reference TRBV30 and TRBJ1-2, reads SQTIHQWPATLVQPVGSPLSLECTVEGTSNPNLYWYRQAAGRGLQLLFYSVGIGQISSEVPQNLSASRPQDRQFILSSKKLLLSDSGFYLCALGRDRPYGYTFGSGTRLTVV.

The CDR3 is CASSPRLAGEATGELFF. The CDR3 DNA follows: TGTGCCAGCAGCCCGAGACTAGCGGGGGAGGCCACCGGGGAGCTGTTTTTT. This chain uses TRBV7-8 with TRBJ2-2; 12 bases align to TRBD2. This CDR3 has 17 residues. J was trimmed by 4 bases and V by 5 bases; bases with no gene match: 8. CDR1 and CDR2 from the germline V gene are SGHVS and FQNEAQ.

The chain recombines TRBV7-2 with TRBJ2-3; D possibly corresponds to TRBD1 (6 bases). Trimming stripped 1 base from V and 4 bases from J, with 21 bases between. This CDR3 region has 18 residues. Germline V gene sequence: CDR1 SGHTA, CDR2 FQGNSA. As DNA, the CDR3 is TGTGCCAGCAGCTTAGTCGCCCCGGGACATGGTAGAGCAGATACGCAGTATTTT. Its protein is CASSLVAPGHGRADTQYF.

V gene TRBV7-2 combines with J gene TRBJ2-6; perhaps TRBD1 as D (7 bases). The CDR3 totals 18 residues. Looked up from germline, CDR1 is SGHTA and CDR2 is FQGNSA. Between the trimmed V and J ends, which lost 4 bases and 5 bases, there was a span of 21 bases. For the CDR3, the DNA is TGTGCCAGCAGCTCACGCAGCAGGGGGGATGGCTGGGCCAACGTCCTGACTTTC. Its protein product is CASSSRSRGDGWANVLTF.

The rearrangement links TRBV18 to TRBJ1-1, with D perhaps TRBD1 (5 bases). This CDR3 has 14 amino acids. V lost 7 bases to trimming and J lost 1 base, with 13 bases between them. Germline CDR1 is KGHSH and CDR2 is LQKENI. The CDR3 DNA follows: TGTGCCAGCTTGATGGAGGGGCGGAACACTGAAGCTTTCTTT. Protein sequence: CASLMEGRNTEAFF. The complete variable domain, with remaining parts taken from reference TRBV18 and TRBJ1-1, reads NAGVMQNPRHLVRRRGQEARLRCSPMKGHSHVYWYRQLPEEGLKFMVYLQKENIIDESGMPKERFSAEFPKEGPSILRIQQVVRGDSAAYFCASLMEGRNTEAFFGQGTRLTVV.

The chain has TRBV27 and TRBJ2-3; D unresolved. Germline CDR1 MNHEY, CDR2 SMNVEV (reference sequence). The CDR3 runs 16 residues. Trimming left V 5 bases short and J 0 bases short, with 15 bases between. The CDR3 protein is CASSPSLRRSTDTQYF. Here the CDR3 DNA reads TGTGCCAGCAGTCCGAGTCTTAGGAGAAGCACAGATACGCAGTATTTT.

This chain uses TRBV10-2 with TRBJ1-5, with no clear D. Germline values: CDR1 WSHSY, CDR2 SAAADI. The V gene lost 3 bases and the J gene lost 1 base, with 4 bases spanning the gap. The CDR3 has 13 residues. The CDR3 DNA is TGCGCCAGCAGTGATGGCAGCAATCAGCCCCAGCATTTT. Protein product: CASSDGSNQPQHF.

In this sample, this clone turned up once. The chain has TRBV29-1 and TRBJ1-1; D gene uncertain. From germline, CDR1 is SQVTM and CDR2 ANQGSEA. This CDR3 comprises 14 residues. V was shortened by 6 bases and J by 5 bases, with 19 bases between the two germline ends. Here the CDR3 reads CSVSRATGVTEAFF. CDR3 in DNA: TGCAGCGTATCTCGGGCCACCGGGGTTACTGAAGCTTTCTTT.

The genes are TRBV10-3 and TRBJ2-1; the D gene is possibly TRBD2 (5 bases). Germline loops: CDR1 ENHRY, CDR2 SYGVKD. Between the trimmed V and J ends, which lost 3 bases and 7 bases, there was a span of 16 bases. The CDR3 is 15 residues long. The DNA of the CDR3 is TGTGCCATCAGTGAAGAGGGTCGAGGGCGTAATGAGCAGTTCTTC. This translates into CAISEEGRGRNEQFF.

The CDR3, as DNA: TGTGCCAGCAGCCCAGGCGGGGAAGGGGCAGATACGCAGTATTTT. It is translated as CASSPGGEGADTQYF. This sequence joins TRBV11-3 and TRBJ2-3; maybe TRBD2 (6 bases). The germline V gene encodes CDR1 SGHNT and CDR2 YENEEA. With 5 bases removed from V and 4 bases from J, the gap between germline ends came to 16 bases. CDR3 length equals 15 residues.

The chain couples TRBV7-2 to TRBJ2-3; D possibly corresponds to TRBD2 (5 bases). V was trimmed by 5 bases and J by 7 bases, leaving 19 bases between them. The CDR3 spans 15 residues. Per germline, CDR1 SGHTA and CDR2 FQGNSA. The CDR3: CASSRDYLTGNTQYF. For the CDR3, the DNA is TGTGCCAGCAGCCGCGACTACCTGACTGGCAATACGCAGTATTTT.

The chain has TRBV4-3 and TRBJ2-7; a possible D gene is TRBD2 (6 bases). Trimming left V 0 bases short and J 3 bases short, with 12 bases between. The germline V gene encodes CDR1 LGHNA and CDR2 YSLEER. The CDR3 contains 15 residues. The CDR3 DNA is TGCGCCAGCAGCCAAGAAGTGGGGGGAGGCTACGAGCAGTACTTC. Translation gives CASSQEVGGGYEQYF.